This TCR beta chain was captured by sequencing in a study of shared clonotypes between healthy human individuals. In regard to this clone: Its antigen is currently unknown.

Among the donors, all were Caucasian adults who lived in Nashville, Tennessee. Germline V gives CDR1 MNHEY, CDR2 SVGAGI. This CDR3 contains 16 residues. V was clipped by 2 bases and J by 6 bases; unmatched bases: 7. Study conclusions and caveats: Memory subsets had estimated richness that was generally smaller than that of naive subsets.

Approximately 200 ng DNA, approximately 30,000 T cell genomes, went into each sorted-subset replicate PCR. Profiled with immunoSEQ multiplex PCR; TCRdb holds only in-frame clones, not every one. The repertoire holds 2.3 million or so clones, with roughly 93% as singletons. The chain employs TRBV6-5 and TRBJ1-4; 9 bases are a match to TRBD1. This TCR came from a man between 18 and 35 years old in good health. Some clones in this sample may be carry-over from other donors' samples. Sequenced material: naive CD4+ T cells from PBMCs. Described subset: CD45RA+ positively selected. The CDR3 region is CASSYMGTGKYEKLFF. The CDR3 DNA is TGTGCCAGCAGTTACATGGGGACAGGGAAGTATGAAAAACTGTTTTTT.